Here is one T cell receptor (beta chain) with its context. This sample was included in a study of blood T cell repertoires in COVID-19. Study-level information: Acute and convalescent COVID-19 specimens originated in the United States, Italy and Spain. T cells, B-cell-depleted T cells, or PBMCs supplied cDNA or gDNA.

Original analysis: For nucleated cells, counts were estimated from reference gene primer amplification. Only in-frame clones appear in the TCRdb table, and some are missing; sequencing was by immunoSEQ multiplex PCR. Clone size and the V and J calls come from that table; the DNA yielded D and trimming. The sample has more than 60,000 clones, roughly 86% seen once. Germline V CDR1 and CDR2: WNHNN, SYGVQD (reference sequence). This CDR3 has 12 amino acids. The ends lost 4 bases at V and 13 bases at J; junction bases unmatched: 7. The material sequenced was peripheral blood. The V and J genes are TRBV10-1 and TRBJ2-1; 7 nucleotides match TRBD1. The receptor comes from a man between 60 and 70 years old with acute or convalescent COVID-19. Here the CDR3 reads CASSAPGQPQFF. Written as DNA, the CDR3 is TGCGCCAGCAGTGCGCCGGGACAGCCCCAGTTCTTC.